This TCR beta chain was documented in a study of T cells after somatic rescue of genetic block (dated by TCRdb to 2018 to 2020). Study-level background: What the study looked at was long-term robustness, specifically in a T-cell system that came about through somatic rescue of a genetic block in T-cell development.

CDR1 SGDLS and CDR2 YYNGEE were looked up in the germline V gene. A distance of 10 bases separates the germline ends of V and J, which lose 3 bases and 0 bases respectively. The CDR3 runs 16 amino acids, cysteine and phenylalanine included. The only DNA kept is the CDR3, 48 bases in frame from the first base. This clone was counted only a few times. Its antigen specificity is not known. Base qualities were left out, and no much larger clone turns up one base away. To prepare the library, the immunoSEQ multiplex PCR assay was applied. Not all clones reach the TCRdb copy of this immuneACCESS table, which keeps in-frame sequences only. Checked studies attribute under half of the gap to unresolved V genes and leave the rest unexplained. The sample table records 95,000 to 120,000 clones; about 93% of these occur just once. The top ten clonotypes cover about 1.5% of the sample.

This chain is built from TRBV9 and TRBJ1-6, with the D gene uncertain. Input material: peripheral blood mononuclear cells (PBMCs). The source is a woman aged 18-30 years. The CDR3 has the sequence CASSARRSSYNSPLHF. The nucleotides read TGTGCCAGCAGCGCTCGAAGGAGCTCCTATAATTCACCCCTCCACTTT. The reference TRBV9 and TRBJ1-6 proteins fill in what lies around the CDR3, so the full variable domain reads DSGVTQTPKHLITATGQRVTLRCSPRSGDLSVYWYQQSLDQGLQFLIQYYNGEERAKGNILERFSAQQFPDLHSELNLSSLELGDSALYFCASSARRSSYNSPLHFGNGTRLTVT.